These 29 T cell receptor beta chains share one sample of origin, sequenced in a study of cytomegalovirus exposure and HLA in healthy donors (dated by TCRdb to between 2016 and 2019). The library was prepared using the immunoSEQ multiplex PCR assay. The multiplex PCR relied on a mix of 60 forward primers for TCR Vbeta segments and 13 reverse primers for TCR Jbeta segments. TCRdb retrieved this table from immuneACCESS and kept in-frame rearrangements only. Not all clones are present; in checked studies, unresolved V genes account for under half, and no reason is known for the remainder. Across this sample there are 200,000 to 250,000 clones, with around four fifths seen only once. The biggest ten clones account for roughly 0.45% of the sample. Input material: PBMCs. The receptors come from a boy younger than 18 in good health and CMV-seronegative.

The rearrangement joins TRBV7-9 to TRBJ2-2, with a weak D call TRBD1 (5 bases). Trimming shortened V by 5 bases and J by 6 bases, and 19 bases separated the two germline ends. The CDR3 extends over 16 amino acids. Germline V CDR1 and CDR2: SEHNR, FQNEAQ (reference sequence). In nucleotides, the CDR3 is TGTGCCAGCAGCCGGCGGTGGGGCGATGGTGCCGGGGAGCTGTTTTTT. It encodes CASSRRWGDGAGELFF.

V usage is TRBV7-9 and J usage is TRBJ1-2, with 11 nucleotides matching TRBD1. The CDR3 runs to 16 residues. The germline V gene has CDR1 SEHNR and CDR2 FQNEAQ (reference sequence). V lost 5 bases to trimming and J lost 4 bases; unmatched junction nucleotides: 9. CDR3 sequence reads: CASSPDRGPVVYGYTF. CDR3 nucleotide sequence: TGTGCCAGCAGCCCGGACAGGGGGCCGGTGGTCTATGGCTACACCTTC.

This clone was seen a few times. J is TRBJ2-7 and V is TRBV5-5, with 7 bases fitting TRBD1. In germline, CDR1 is SGHKS, CDR2 YYEKEE (reference sequence). There are 16 residues in the CDR3. V was clipped by 4 bases and J by 3 bases; unmatched bases: 13. This chain's CDR3 is CASSPSRQGRIYEQYF. For the CDR3, the DNA is TGTGCCAGCAGCCCAAGCCGACAGGGTAGGATCTACGAGCAGTACTTC.

Concerning this clone itself: At one end, the junction sequence differs from germline, possibly due to a read error. The chain couples TRBV7-9 to TRBJ1-4; D might be TRBD1 (6 bases). Germline-derived CDR1 and CDR2 are SEHNR and FQNEAQ (reference sequence). This CDR3 is built from 17 residues. In nucleotides, the CDR3 is TGTTCCAGCAGCTTAGGGCTGCGGCAGGGGTTAAGTGAAAAACTGTTTTTT. Its protein product is CSSSLGLRQGLSEKLFF.

The V call is TRBV5-4, the J call TRBJ2-5; a weak D match, TRBD1 (6 bases). Germline V CDR1 and CDR2: SGHNT, YYREEE (reference sequence). The CDR3 is made up of 12 amino acids. Deletions cut 3 bases from V and 5 bases from J, with 8 bases between. For the CDR3, the DNA is TGTGCCAGCAGCTGGGGGCGGGAGACCCAGTACTTC. This sequence encodes CASSWGRETQYF.

The gene calls are TRBV29-1 and TRBJ2-3; 7 bases agree with TRBD1. The ends lost 0 bases at V and 4 bases at J; junction bases unmatched: 7. Germline V CDR1 and CDR2: SQVTM, ANQGSEA. The CDR3 sequence is 15 residues long. DNA for the CDR3: TGCAGCGTTGAAGATCCAACAGGGGAGCCAGATACGCAGTATTTT. This translates into CSVEDPTGEPDTQYF.

The chain carries TRBV11-3 and TRBJ1-3; no reliable D call. This CDR3 has 14 amino acids. Trimming left V 8 bases short and J 0 bases short, with 11 bases between. CDR1 and CDR2 from the germline V gene are SGHNT and YENEEA. The CDR3 nucleotides are TGTGCCAGCTCATATGCGGACTCTGGAAACACCATATATTTT. It codes for CASSYADSGNTIYF.

This clone was recorded only once. V gene TRBV5-6 combines with J gene TRBJ1-5; possible D gene TRBD1, 6 bases. The CDR3 sequence is 15 residues long. V was trimmed by 0 bases and J by 4 bases, leaving 11 bases between them. Germline values: CDR1 SGHDT, CDR2 YYEEEE. In DNA form, the CDR3 reads TGTGCCAGCAGCTTGGCGGGGGGCGGGAATCAGCCCCAGCATTTT. It translates to CASSLAGGGNQPQHF.

CDR3 amino acids: CASSSKGGYNEQFF. Written as DNA, the CDR3 is TGTGCCAGCAGCTCCAAGGGCGGGTACAATGAGCAGTTCTTC. This chain connects TRBV7-9 to TRBJ2-1; D perhaps matches TRBD2 (5 bases). CDR3 length: 14 amino acids. The V and J ends lost 4 bases and 4 bases respectively, with 11 bases between them. Germline assignment: CDR1 SEHNR and CDR2 FQNEAQ (reference sequence).

A few counts support this clone. This chain uses TRBV28 with TRBJ2-1; 9 bases fit TRBD1. Losses at the gene ends were 6 bases for V and 5 bases for J; bases not matched to a gene: 8. Germline assignment: CDR1 MDHEN and CDR2 SYDVKM. The CDR3 sequence is 15 residues long. The CDR3 DNA reads TGTGCCAGCAGCCAGGGACAGGGCCCCAACAATGAGCAGTTCTTC. Its protein product is CASSQGQGPNNEQFF. Full variable domain (outside the CDR3, taken from reference TRBV28 and TRBJ2-1): DVKVTQSSRYLVKRTGEKVFLECVQDMDHENMFWYRQDPGLGLRLIYFSYDVKMKEKGDIPEGYSVSREKKERFSLILESASTNQTSMYLCASSQGQGPNNEQFFGPGTRLTVL.

The V gene is TRBV5-6, the J gene TRBJ1-6; D is undetermined. Trimming took 4 bases from V and 7 from J, leaving 15 bases between them. Germline V gives CDR1 SGHDT, CDR2 YYEEEE. The CDR3 runs 15 residues. For the CDR3, the DNA is TGTGCCAGCAGCCCCGTGCGGAGTAGAAATTCACCCCTCCACTTT. As protein: CASSPVRSRNSPLHF.

The V and J genes are TRBV6-5 and TRBJ1-2; perhaps TRBD1 as D (5 bases). The CDR3 contains 15 residues. Germline CDR1 and CDR2: MNHEY and SVGAGI. The ends were cut back, 0 bases at V and 8 bases at J, with 16 bases in the middle. CDR3 sequence (DNA): TGTGCCAGCAGTTACTCAGTGCCCAGGGTTCAAGGCTACACCTTC. The encoded protein is CASSYSVPRVQGYTF.

Comment on this clone: Within the sample, other DNA sequences also encode this same CDR3. The CDR3 region is CASSFSGNTEAFF. In DNA form, the CDR3 reads TGTGCCAGCAGTTTCAGCGGGAACACTGAAGCTTTCTTT. The V gene is TRBV27, the J gene TRBJ1-1; D remains unclear. Trimming shortened V by 3 bases and J by 1 base, and 6 bases separated the two germline ends. CDR1 is MNHEY and CDR2 is SMNVEV in the germline V gene (reference sequence). The CDR3 loop spans 13 amino acids.

The chain has TRBV5-4 and TRBJ1-2; D is undetermined. The CDR3 contains 13 residues. The V gene's germline CDR1 is SGHNT and CDR2 YYREEE (reference sequence). The ends were cut back, 9 bases at V and 6 bases at J, with 18 bases in the middle. CDR3 residues: CATAGLVRDGYTF. For the CDR3, the DNA is TGTGCCACCGCCGGACTCGTCCGGGATGGCTACACCTTC.

Worth noting for this clone: One junction end disagrees with the germline gene, perhaps due to a read error. The V call is TRBV6-5, the J call TRBJ2-7; maybe TRBD1 (6 bases). Germline V gene lookup returns CDR1 MNHEY and CDR2 SVGAGI. The CDR3 covers 8 residues. The CDR3 loop reads CASSRTVF. The CDR3 region has the DNA TGTGCCAGCAGTAGGACAGTTTTC.

The chain uses TRBV13 and TRBJ1-2; 8 bases line up with TRBD1. The CDR3 consists of 14 residues. CDR1 and CDR2 (germline): PRHDT, FYEKMQ (reference sequence). Trimming cost V 2 bases and J 5 bases; bases outside gene matches: 4. The CDR3 is CASSLRQGAYGYTF. The CDR3 region has the DNA TGTGCCAGCAGCTTAAGGCAGGGGGCTTATGGCTACACCTTC.

This clone was counted between two and nine times. The chain has TRBV27 and TRBJ2-1; 11 bases are shared with TRBD2. V was pared by 4 bases and J by 3 bases, with 5 bases of the junction left unmatched. CDR1 and CDR2 from the germline V gene are MNHEY and SMNVEV (reference sequence). The CDR3 totals 16 residues. CDR3 sequence: CASSSPGTSGYNEQFF. The CDR3 coding sequence is TGTGCCAGCAGTTCCCCCGGGACTAGCGGCTACAATGAGCAGTTCTTC.

Notes on this clone: An end of the junction differs from the germline gene, which may be a read error. This rearrangement joins TRBV9 to TRBJ2-3; D may be TRBD2 (6 bases). CDR3 size: 16 residues. CDR1 and CDR2 from the germline V gene are SGDLS and YYNGEE. This CDR3 reads CAGSPRSSALSDTQYF. The CDR3, as DNA: TGTGCCGGCAGCCCCCGATCTAGCGCCCTGTCGGATACGCAGTATTTT.

This clone was found a few times. This rearrangement joins TRBV7-9 to TRBJ2-7; 7 bases align to TRBD1. The CDR3 covers 15 residues. CDR1 SEHNR and CDR2 FQNEAQ come from the germline V gene (reference sequence). The junction had 13 bases not matched to a gene; V was cut back by 5 bases and J by 6 bases. The DNA of the CDR3 is TGTGCCAGCAGCCTAACGACAGGGTCAACCAGCGAGCAGTACTTC. This encodes CASSLTTGSTSEQYF.

About this clone itself: This specimen includes other DNA sequences encoding the same CDR3. The J gene is TRBJ2-1, the V gene TRBV5-4; 8 bases fit TRBD1. The length of the CDR3 is 15 residues. Germline V gene sequence: CDR1 SGHNT, CDR2 YYREEE (reference sequence). V shed 2 bases and J 0 bases; nucleotides not matched to a gene: 1. Here the CDR3 reads CASSLDRGSYNEQFF. CDR3 bases: TGTGCCAGCAGCTTAGACAGGGGCTCCTACAATGAGCAGTTCTTC.

The CDR3 bases are TGTGCCAGCAGCCAAGTTGCGGGACAGGGTCCCCTCGCCGGGGAGCTGTTTTTT. The encoded protein is CASSQVAGQGPLAGELFF. V is TRBV14 and J is TRBJ2-2, with 9 bases that match TRBD1. The CDR3 contains 18 residues. V shed 1 base, J shed 6 bases, and the junction held 12 bases outside the gene matches. Germline V gene lookup returns CDR1 SGHDN and CDR2 FVKESK.

The CDR3 nucleotides are TGTGCCAGCAGTGAAGCCGGGGATACGCAGTATTTT. Amino acid sequence: CASSEAGDTQYF. This chain uses TRBV6-1 with TRBJ2-3; D not resolved. The CDR3 has 12 residues. The V end lost 0 bases, the J end lost 6 bases, and 4 bases lay between the germline ends. Looked up from germline, CDR1 is MNHNS and CDR2 is SASEGT.

The chain joins TRBV19 to TRBJ2-1, with TRBD2 as a possible D gene (5 bases). Germline assignment: CDR1 LNHDA and CDR2 SQIVND (reference sequence). V lost 5 bases, J lost 4 bases, and 9 bases lay in between. The length of the CDR3 is 13 residues. Written as DNA, the CDR3 is TGTGCCAGTAGTTGGACTGAGTACAATGAGCAGTTCTTC. Translation: CASSWTEYNEQFF.

This sequence joins TRBV7-8 and TRBJ2-5; 9 positions agree with TRBD1. The ends lost 0 bases at V and 3 bases at J; junction bases unmatched: 5. The CDR3 totals 16 residues. Germline V gives CDR1 SGHVS, CDR2 FQNEAQ. The CDR3 nucleotides are TGTGCCAGCAGCTTAGCGCTGGGACAGGGAGAAGAGACCCAGTACTTC. It is translated as CASSLALGQGEETQYF. Full variable domain (outside the CDR3, taken from reference TRBV7-8 and TRBJ2-5): GAGVSQSPRYKVAKRGQDVALRCDPISGHVSLFWYQQALGQGPEFLTYFQNEAQLDKSGLPSDRFFAERPEGSVSTLKIQRTQQEDSAVYLCASSLALGQGEETQYFGPGTRLLVL.

This chain links TRBV11-2 with TRBJ2-2; 10 bases align to TRBD2. Trimming took 3 bases from V and 4 from J; bases not matched to a gene: 2. CDR1 is SGHAT and CDR2 is FQNNGV in the germline V gene. The CDR3 is 15 amino acids. The CDR3 DNA reads as TGTGCCAGCAGCTTGTGGACTAGCGGCACCGGGGAGCTGTTTTTT. Amino acids: CASSLWTSGTGELFF.

This clone appeared a single time. The chain carries TRBV6-1 and TRBJ2-7; D not resolved. V dropped 5 bases and J dropped 6 bases, with 8 bases sitting between them. CDR3 length: 11 amino acids. The germline V gene encodes CDR1 MNHNS and CDR2 SASEGT. This CDR3 is CASSYSGEQYF. CDR3 nucleotide sequence: TGTGCCAGCAGTTACAGTGGCGAGCAGTACTTC.

This clone was counted only a few times. This chain uses TRBV4-2 with TRBJ2-5, with a tentative D call TRBD2 (5 bases). The germline V gene has CDR1 LGHNA and CDR2 YNFKEQ. This CDR3 has 15 amino acids. V was shortened by 6 bases and J by 4 bases, with 18 bases between the two germline ends. Written as DNA, the CDR3 is TGTGCCAGCAGTCCTCAAGGTCCCGAGGGAGAGACCCAGTACTTC. Protein: CASSPQGPEGETQYF.

The chain employs TRBV4-2 and TRBJ1-5; D gene unclear. CDR3 size: 15 residues. Per the germline V gene, CDR1 is LGHNA and CDR2 is YNFKEQ. V gave up 5 bases and J gave up 2 bases, with 13 bases separating them. The CDR3 region has the DNA TGTGCCAGCAGCGAGGTGAGGGAGGGCAATCAGCCCCAGCATTTT. This translates into CASSEVREGNQPQHF.

The gene calls are TRBV4-1 and TRBJ2-5, with D possibly being TRBD2 (6 bases). The CDR3 consists of 18 residues. Germline V lookup: CDR1 MGHRA, CDR2 YSYEKL. The V and J ends lost 4 bases and 0 bases respectively, with 21 bases between them. The DNA for the CDR3 is TGCGCCAGCAGCCGTTCCGGGACTCCCACTCCACACCAAGAGACCCAGTACTTC. The encoded protein is CASSRSGTPTPHQETQYF.